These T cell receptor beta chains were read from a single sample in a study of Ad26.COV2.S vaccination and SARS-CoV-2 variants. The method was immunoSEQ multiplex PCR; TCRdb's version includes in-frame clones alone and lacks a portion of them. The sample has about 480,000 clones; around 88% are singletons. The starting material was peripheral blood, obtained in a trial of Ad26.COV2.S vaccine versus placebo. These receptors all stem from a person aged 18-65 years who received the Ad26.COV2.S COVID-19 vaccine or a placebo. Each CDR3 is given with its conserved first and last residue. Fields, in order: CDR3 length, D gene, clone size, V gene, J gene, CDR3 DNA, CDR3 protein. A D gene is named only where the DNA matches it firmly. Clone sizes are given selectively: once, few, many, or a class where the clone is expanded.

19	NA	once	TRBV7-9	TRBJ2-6	TGTGCCAGCAGCCCCCGTCCCCTTCGGGGGGCAACTGGGGCCAACGTCCTGACTTTC	CASSPRPLRGATGANVLTF
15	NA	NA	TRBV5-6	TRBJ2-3	TGTGCCAGCAGCCTGGCGGCCGCTAGCACAGATACGCAGTATTTT	CASSLAAASTDTQYF
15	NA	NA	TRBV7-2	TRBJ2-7	TGTGCCAGCAGTCCAACGGCGACAGGCGGCTACGAGCAGTACTTC	CASSPTATGGYEQYF
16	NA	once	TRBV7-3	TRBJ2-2	TGTGCCAGCAGCTTACATCCCCCAGGGGGGGCCGGGGAGCTGTTTTTT	CASSLHPPGGAGELFF
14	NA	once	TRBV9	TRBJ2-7	TGTGCCAGCAGCACCGGGAGTACCTCCTACGAGCAGTACTTC	CASSTGSTSYEQYF
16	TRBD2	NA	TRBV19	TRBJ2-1	TGTGCCAGTAGTACCCCTATTAGCGGGGTCAACAATGAGCAGTTCTTC	CASSTPISGVNNEQFF
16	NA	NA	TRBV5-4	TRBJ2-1	TGTGCCAGCAGCCCCAAGTTGGGGGGGCTATACAATGAGCAGTTCTTC	CASSPKLGGLYNEQFF
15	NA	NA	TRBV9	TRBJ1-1	TGTGCCAGCAGCGTAGAACCTCTGTCGGGCACTGAAGCTTTCTTT	CASSVEPLSGTEAFF
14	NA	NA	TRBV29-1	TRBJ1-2	TGCAGCGTTGAGTCCGCGGGGCCCAACTATGGCTACACCTTC	CSVESAGPNYGYTF
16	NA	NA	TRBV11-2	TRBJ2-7	TGTGCCAGCAGCTTACCTCAAGCGGTTGCAACCTACGAGCAGTACTTC	CASSLPQAVATYEQYF
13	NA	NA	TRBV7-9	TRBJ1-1	TGTGCCAGCAGCTTAGAGGGGGGCACTGAAGCTTTCTTT	CASSLEGGTEAFF
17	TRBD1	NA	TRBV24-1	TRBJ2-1	TGTGCCACCAGTGATACTGGGGGGACAGGGACCTACAATGAGCAGTTCTTC	CATSDTGGTGTYNEQFF
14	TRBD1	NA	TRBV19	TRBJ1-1	TGTGCCAGTAGTGTCAGGGGGCCGAACACTGAAGCTTTCTTT	CASSVRGPNTEAFF
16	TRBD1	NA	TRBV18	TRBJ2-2	TGTGCCAGCTCACCCATGGGACAGCTCAACACCGGGGAGCTGTTTTTT	CASSPMGQLNTGELFF
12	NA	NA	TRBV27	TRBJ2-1	TGTGCCAGCAGTTTATCGAGAGCGGAGCAGTTCTTC	CASSLSRAEQFF
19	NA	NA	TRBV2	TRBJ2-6	TGTGCCAGCAGTCGAAAGACAGGATTTTCGAGCTCTGGGGCCAACGTCCTGACTTTC	CASSRKTGFSSSGANVLTF
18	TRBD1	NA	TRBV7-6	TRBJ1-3	TGTGCCAGCAGCCTTACCAACCCAGGGGGCAGGTCAGGAAACACCATATATTTT	CASSLTNPGGRSGNTIYF
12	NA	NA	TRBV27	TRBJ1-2	TGTGCCAGCAGAGGACAGCAGTATGGCTACACCTTC	CASRGQQYGYTF
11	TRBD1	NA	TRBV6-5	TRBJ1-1	TGTGCCGGGACAGTAGGCACTGAAGCTTTCTTT	CAGTVGTEAFF
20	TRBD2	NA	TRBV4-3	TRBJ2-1	TGCGCCAGCAGCCAGGACCCCTGGGGGACTAGCGGGAGCTCCTACAATGAGCAGTTCTTC	CASSQDPWGTSGSSYNEQFF
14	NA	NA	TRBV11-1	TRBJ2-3	TGTGCCAGCAGCTTAGAGACTAGCACAGATACGCAGTATTTT	CASSLETSTDTQYF
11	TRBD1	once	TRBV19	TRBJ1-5	TGTGCCAGTAGTACGGACAGGGATCGGCATTTT	CASSTDRDRHF
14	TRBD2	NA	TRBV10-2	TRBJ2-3	TGCGCCAGTAGCATGACTAGCCGCTCAGATACGCAGTATTTT	CASSMTSRSDTQYF
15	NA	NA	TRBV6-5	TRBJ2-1	TGTGCCAGCAGAACCCTTCGTCGGCCGGACAATGAGCAGTTCTTC	CASRTLRRPDNEQFF
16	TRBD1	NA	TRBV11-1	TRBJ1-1	TGTGCCAGCAGCCGCCGACAGGGATTGAGGGGCACTGAAGCTTTCTTT	CASSRRQGLRGTEAFF
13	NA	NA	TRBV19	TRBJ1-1	TGTGCCAGTAGTATTGCGGGGGGGACTGAAGCTTTCTTT	CASSIAGGTEAFF
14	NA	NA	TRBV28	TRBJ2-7	TGTGCCGCTACATCATTGGGGGCAGACTACGAGCAGTACTTC	CAATSLGADYEQYF
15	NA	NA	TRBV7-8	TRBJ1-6	TGTGCCAGCAGCCCCTGGGATAGGGGTAATTCACCCCTCCACTTT	CASSPWDRGNSPLHF
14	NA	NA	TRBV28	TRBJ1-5	TGTGCCAGCAGTTTCTCCGGTAGCAATCAGCCCCAGCATTTT	CASSFSGSNQPQHF
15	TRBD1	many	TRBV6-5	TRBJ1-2	TGTGCCAGCAGGACAGGGGCCCCGTCATACTATGGCTACACCTTC	CASRTGAPSYYGYTF
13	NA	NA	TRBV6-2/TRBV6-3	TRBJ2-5	TGTGCCAGCAGTAAAGGAGGGAAAGAGACCCAGTACTTC	CASSKGGKETQYF
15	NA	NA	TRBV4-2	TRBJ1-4	TGTGCCAGCAGCCAAGAGGGGGGCCTTAGCGAAAAACTGTTTTTT	CASSQEGGLSEKLFF
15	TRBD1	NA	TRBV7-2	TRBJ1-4	TGTGCCAGCAGCTCTGGACAGGGTATAATTGAAAAACTGTTTTTT	CASSSGQGIIEKLFF
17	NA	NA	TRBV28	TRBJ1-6	TGTGCCAGCAGTTTATACGTGGCCACAGGGCGCAATTCACCCCTCCACTTT	CASSLYVATGRNSPLHF
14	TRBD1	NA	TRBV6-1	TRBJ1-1	TGTGCCAGCAGTGAAGACAGGGGGCCTTCTGAAGCTTTCTTT	CASSEDRGPSEAFF
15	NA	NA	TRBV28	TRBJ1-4	TGTGCCAGCAGTCCAATCCGACGGGCCGATGAAAAACTGTTTTTT	CASSPIRRADEKLFF
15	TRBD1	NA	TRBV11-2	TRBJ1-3	TGTGCCAGCAGCTTCGTCAGGGGGATTGGAAACACCATATATTTT	CASSFVRGIGNTIYF
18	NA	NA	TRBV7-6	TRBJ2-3	TGTGCCAGCAGCTTAAAGGTCCGAGCGGCCGGATTTTCAGATACGCAGTATTTT	CASSLKVRAAGFSDTQYF
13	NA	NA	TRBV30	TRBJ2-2	TGTGCCTGGAGTGTTGGGGGTACCGGGGAGCTGTTTTTT	CAWSVGGTGELFF
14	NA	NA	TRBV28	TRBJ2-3	TGTGCCAGCAGTTTAACGGGAGGCACAGATACGCAGTATTTT	CASSLTGGTDTQYF
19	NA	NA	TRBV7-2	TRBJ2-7	TGTGCCAGCAGCAAAATAATAGGTGGAAGAAGACTAGTAGGGGGCGAGCAGTACTTC	CASSKIIGGRRLVGGEQYF
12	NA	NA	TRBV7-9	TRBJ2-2	TGTGCCAGCAGCTTAATGGCCGGGGAGCTGTTTTTT	CASSLMAGELFF
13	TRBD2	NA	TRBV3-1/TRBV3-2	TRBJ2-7	TGTGCCAGCAGCCGGGAGGGCCCCTACGAGCAGTACTTC	CASSREGPYEQYF
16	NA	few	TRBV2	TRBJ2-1	TGTGCCAGCAGTTTGCCTAACGGACAACAGCCCAATGAGCAGTTCTTC	CASSLPNGQQPNEQFF
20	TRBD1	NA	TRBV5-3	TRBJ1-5	TGTGCCAGAAGCCCCCTGGGGCGGGACAGGGGGGTTAGGAGCAATCAGCCCCAGCATTTT	CARSPLGRDRGVRSNQPQHF
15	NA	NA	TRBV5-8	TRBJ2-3	TGTGCCAGCAGCTTTAACCTCCGGGTCGCAGATACGCAGTATTTT	CASSFNLRVADTQYF
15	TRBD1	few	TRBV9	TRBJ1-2	TGTGCCAGCAGCGTAGCCACAGGGGCCGGGGATGGCTACACCTTC	CASSVATGAGDGYTF
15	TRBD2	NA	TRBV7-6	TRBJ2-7	TGTGCCAGCAGCTTATTAGCTAGCGGGTTCTACGAGCAGTACTTC	CASSLLASGFYEQYF
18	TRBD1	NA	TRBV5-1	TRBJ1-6	TGCGCCAGCAGCCAGGCGGGGGACAGTCGCCCGGCAGCGTCACCCCTCCACTTT	CASSQAGDSRPAASPLHF